The present T cell receptor beta chain was sequenced within a study of blood T cell repertoires in COVID-19. Overall study: Acute and convalescent COVID-19 samples came from the United States, Italy and Spain. T cells, B-cell-depleted T cells, or PBMCs supplied cDNA or gDNA.

Only in-frame clones appear in the TCRdb table, and some are missing; sequencing was by immunoSEQ multiplex PCR. Among about 380,000 clones listed, about 89% were seen once. Across about two dozen US areas, participants ranged in age from roughly 18 to 95 years. Recovered status in Cohort 3 required two negative PCRs, clearance, or symptom resolution. This receptor was taken from a man younger than 45 who had recovered from COVID-19. The specimen was PBMCs or T cells enriched from blood (not recorded which).

The CDR3 DNA sequence: TGTGCCAGCAGCCCCCGGGAGTATGCTACCTACGAGCAGTACTTC. This sequence encodes CASSPREYATYEQYF. The rearrangement joins TRBV9 to TRBJ2-7, with D perhaps matching TRBD2 (6 bases). V lost 4 bases, J lost 2 bases, and 16 bases lay in between. The germline gives CDR1 SGDLS, CDR2 YYNGEE. CDR3 length equals 15 residues. Drawing the rest from reference TRBV9 and TRBJ2-7, the complete variable domain is DSGVTQTPKHLITATGQRVTLRCSPRSGDLSVYWYQQSLDQGLQFLIQYYNGEERAKGNILERFSAQQFPDLHSELNLSSLELGDSALYFCASSPREYATYEQYFGPGTRLTVT.